This TCR beta chain is drawn from a study of T cells in severe cutaneous drug reactions. Germline V lookup: CDR1 SEHNR, CDR2 FQNEAQ (reference sequence). The CDR3 runs 14 residues. Study-level points and caveats: Blister cells averaged roughly 31% and PBMC 4.5% to 6.5% TRBV12-4 in carbamazepine-induced Stevens-Johnson syndrome or toxic epidermal necrolysis patients.

As concerns this clonotype: Its antigen is currently unknown.

TCR subtype-specific primers in iRepertoire multiplex PCR prepared libraries for bulk and single-cell sequencing. TCRdb reprocessed the multiplex PCR reads and reports one entry per CDR3 protein, with no DNA. The sample totals about 8,300 distinct CDR3 sequences; its top ten clones hold approximately 24%. The donors had carbamazepine-induced Stevens-Johnson syndrome or toxic epidermal necrolysis. This chain links TRBV7-9 with TRBJ2-3. The receptor comes from a human donor with a severe cutaneous adverse drug reaction. Sequencing input: cells from a skin blister. CDR3 sequence reads: CASSASYTPDTQYF.